The present T cell receptor (beta chain) was sequenced within a study of blood T cell repertoires in COVID-19. About the study: The origin of the acute and convalescent COVID-19 samples was the United States, Italy and Spain. From T cells, B-cell-depleted T cells, or PBMCs came the material, which was cDNA or gDNA.

Participant ages covered roughly 18 to 89 years across some 25 US areas. Per the authors' pipeline: Reference gene primer amplification gave nucleated cell count estimates. Produced via immunoSEQ multiplex PCR; TCRdb's table is partial and in-frame only. That table gives V, J and clone size, and the DNA gave D and trimming. The sample records about 230,000 clones, 89% being singletons. The CDR3 length is 15 residues. The J segment lost 8 bases and the V segment lost 0 bases, leaving 7 bases of the junction unmatched. Per the germline V gene, CDR1 is MDHEN and CDR2 is SYDVKM. Specimen: PBMCs or T cells enriched from blood (not recorded which). The source of this sequence is a woman under 40 with acute COVID-19. The rearrangement links TRBV28 to TRBJ1-2; 9 nucleotides match TRBD1. The chain's CDR3 is CASSLWTGGGSGYTF. CDR3 coding DNA: TGTGCCAGCAGTTTATGGACAGGGGGTGGAAGCGGCTACACCTTC.